Listed here are 2 T cell receptor beta chains from one sample, sequenced in a study of technical replicates of blood from a few donors. TCRdb's table, derived via immunoSEQ multiplex PCR, lists solely in-frame clones and lacks some. This sample has under 95,000 clones, with roughly 96% found just once. The sample consisted of T cells isolated from PBMCs. The receptors originated from a human donor in good health.

This chain uses TRBV25-1 with TRBJ1-1, with D unclear. The CDR3 length is 13 residues. Trimming stripped 5 bases from V and 0 bases from J, with 7 bases between. Germline CDR1 MGHDK, CDR2 SYGVNS. The chain's CDR3 is CASSSSLNTEAFF. The CDR3 nucleotides read TGTGCCAGCAGTTCCTCCTTGAACACTGAAGCTTTCTTT. Drawing the rest from reference TRBV25-1 and TRBJ1-1, the complete variable domain is EADIYQTPRYLVIGTGKKITLECSQTMGHDKMYWYQQDPGMELHLIHYSYGVNSTEKGDLSSESTVSRIRTEHFPLTLESARPSHTSQYLCASSSSLNTEAFFGQGTRLTVV.

The genes are TRBV5-1 and TRBJ2-1; 7 bases map to TRBD2. Germline-derived CDR1 and CDR2 are SGHRS and YFSETQ. The CDR3 runs 15 residues. After removal of 3 bases from V and 5 bases from J, the junction contained 8 bases not matched to a gene. CDR3 residues: CASSSSGKVHNEQFF. The CDR3 bases are TGCGCCAGCAGCTCGAGCGGGAAGGTGCACAATGAGCAGTTCTTC. The entire variable domain, with the rest obtained from reference TRBV5-1 and TRBJ2-1, is as follows: KAGVTQTPRYLIKTRGQQVTLSCSPISGHRSVSWYQQTPGQGLQFLFEYFSETQRNKGNFPGRFSGRQFSNSRSEMNVSTLELGDSALYLCASSSSGKVHNEQFFGPGTRLTVL.